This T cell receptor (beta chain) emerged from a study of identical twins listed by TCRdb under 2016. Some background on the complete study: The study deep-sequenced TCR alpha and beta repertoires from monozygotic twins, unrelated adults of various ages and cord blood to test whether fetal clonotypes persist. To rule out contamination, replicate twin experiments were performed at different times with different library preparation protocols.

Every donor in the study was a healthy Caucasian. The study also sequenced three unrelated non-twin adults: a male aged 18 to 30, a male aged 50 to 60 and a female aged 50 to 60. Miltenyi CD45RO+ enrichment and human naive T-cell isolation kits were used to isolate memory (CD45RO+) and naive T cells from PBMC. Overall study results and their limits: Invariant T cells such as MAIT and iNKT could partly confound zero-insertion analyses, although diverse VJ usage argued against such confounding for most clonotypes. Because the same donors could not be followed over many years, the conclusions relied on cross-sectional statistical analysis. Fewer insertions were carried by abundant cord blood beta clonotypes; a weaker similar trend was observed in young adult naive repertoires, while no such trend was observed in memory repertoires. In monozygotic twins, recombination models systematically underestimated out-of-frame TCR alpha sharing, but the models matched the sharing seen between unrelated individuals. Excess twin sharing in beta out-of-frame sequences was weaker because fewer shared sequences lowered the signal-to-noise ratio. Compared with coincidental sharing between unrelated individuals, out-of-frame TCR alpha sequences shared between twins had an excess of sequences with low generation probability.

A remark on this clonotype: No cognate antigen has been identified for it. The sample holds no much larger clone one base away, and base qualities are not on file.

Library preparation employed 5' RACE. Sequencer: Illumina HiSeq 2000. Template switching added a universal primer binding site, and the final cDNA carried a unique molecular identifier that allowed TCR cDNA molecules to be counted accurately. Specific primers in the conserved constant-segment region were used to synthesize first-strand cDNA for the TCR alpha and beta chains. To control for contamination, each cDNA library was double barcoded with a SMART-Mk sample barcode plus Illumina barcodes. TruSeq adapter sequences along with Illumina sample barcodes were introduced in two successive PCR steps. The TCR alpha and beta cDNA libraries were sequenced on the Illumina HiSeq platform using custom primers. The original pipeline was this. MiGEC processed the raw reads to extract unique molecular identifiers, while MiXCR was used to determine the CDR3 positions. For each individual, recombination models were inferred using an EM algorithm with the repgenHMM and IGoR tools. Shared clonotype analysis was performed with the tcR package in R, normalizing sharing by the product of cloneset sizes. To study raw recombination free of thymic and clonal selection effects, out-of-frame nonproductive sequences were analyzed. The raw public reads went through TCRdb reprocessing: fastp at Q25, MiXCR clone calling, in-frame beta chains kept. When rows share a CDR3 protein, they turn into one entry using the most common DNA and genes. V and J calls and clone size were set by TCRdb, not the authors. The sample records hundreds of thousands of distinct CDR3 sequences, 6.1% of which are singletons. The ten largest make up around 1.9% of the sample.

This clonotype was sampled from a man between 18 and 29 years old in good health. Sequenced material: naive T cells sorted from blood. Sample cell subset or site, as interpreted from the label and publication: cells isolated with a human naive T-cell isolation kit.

The CDR3 amino acid sequence is: CASSLALHYNEQFF. The nucleotides read TGTGCCAGCAGCTTAGCACTCCATTACAATGAGCAGTTCTTC. The chain employs TRBV7-7 and TRBJ2-1; no D gene call is confident. For CDR1 and CDR2, the germline V gene (reference sequence) lists SSHAT and FNYEAQ. V lost 0 bases and J lost 4 bases; the stretch between them is 7 bases long. CDR3 length: 14 amino acids, cysteine to phenylalanine. Left in the record is the CDR3 DNA by itself, 42 bases read in frame from the first base.